This T cell receptor beta chain originates from a study of T cells after yellow fever vaccination. Study as a whole: With SMART-Seq v4 Ultra Low Input, the fractions containing low cell numbers were prepared. General observations from the study: Clones that expanded after primary vaccination mostly reappeared after the booster (around 96% CD4, 75% to 90% CD8). Researchers cautioned that FACS-sorted repertoires could harbor abundant clonotypes contaminating from the bulk population. Researchers noted that a small share of clonotypes showed up in both CD4 and CD8 compartments.

This clonotype was found a few times. Its antigen is not identified. TCRdb independently ran MiXCR on the 5' RACE reads; one entry per CDR3 protein. Here the sample spans approximately 300,000 distinct CDR3 sequences, roughly 10% being singletons. Trimming shortened V by 0 bases and J by 3 bases, and 14 bases separated the two germline ends. The germline CDR1 and CDR2 sequences are SGHRS and YFSETQ. The length of the CDR3 is 16 residues. The genes are TRBV5-1 and TRBJ2-3, with D perhaps TRBD2 (5 bases). Here the sequenced sample was CD4+ T cells sorted from PBMCs, taken 45 days after the yellow fever booster vaccination. This clonotype was obtained from a man younger than 35 who received the YFV17D yellow fever vaccine. CDR3 DNA sequence: TGCGCCAGCAGCTTGGAGCCTGTCCCGGGGACAGATACGCAGTATTTT. Translating it yields CASSLEPVPGTDTQYF. Together with reference TRBV5-1 and TRBJ2-3, the CDR3 gives the full variable domain: KAGVTQTPRYLIKTRGQQVTLSCSPISGHRSVSWYQQTPGQGLQFLFEYFSETQRNKGNFPGRFSGRQFSNSRSEMNVSTLELGDSALYLCASSLEPVPGTDTQYFGPGTRLTVL.